Sequencing of this TCR beta chain was carried out in a study of blood T cell repertoires in COVID-19. Study information: The United States, Italy and Spain were the sources of the acute and convalescent COVID-19 samples. PBMCs, B-cell-depleted T cells, or T cells were the source of the cDNA or gDNA that made up the material.

With respect to this clone: One end of the junction varies from germline; a read error may be responsible.

Original processing notes: Amplified reference gene primers provided the basis for estimating nucleated cell counts. The data were produced by immunoSEQ multiplex PCR, yet TCRdb's version contains in-frame clones alone and is incomplete. The V and J calls and clone size come from that table; D and trimming were worked out from the DNA. The top ten hold 13% of the sample, which has over 250,000 clones, approximately 85% seen once. The germline V gene has CDR1 SGHTA and CDR2 FQGTGA. This CDR3 contains 14 residues. Specimen: peripheral blood. J is TRBJ2-3 and V is TRBV7-3, with D possibly being TRBD1 (6 bases). The source of this sequence is a human donor in a cohort sampled during active COVID-19. CDR3 in DNA: TGTGCCAGCAACTTAAAGGGGGACACAGATACGCAGTATTTT. Translation: CASNLKGDTDTQYF.